Below are 9 T cell receptor beta chains sequenced from a single sample in a study of blood T cell repertoires in COVID-19. Sequenced by immunoSEQ multiplex PCR; TCRdb stores in-frame clones only, minus some. Of some 210,000 clones detected, around four fifths appear once; the ten largest clones hold around 21%. Sequencing used peripheral blood. The source of these receptors is a human donor in a cohort sampled during active COVID-19.

The rearrangement uses TRBV2 and TRBJ2-1; 12 nucleotides agree with TRBD2. Trimming removed 8 bases from V and 12 bases from J; junction bases left unmatched: 11. This CDR3 contains 14 residues. Germline assignment: CDR1 SNHLY and CDR2 FYNNEI. Written as DNA, the CDR3 is TGTGCCAGCCCGAATGGGACTAGCGGGCGCCGGCAGTTCTTC. This translates into CASPNGTSGRRQFF.

This chain links TRBV7-9 with TRBJ2-5; 7 bases match TRBD1. The germline V gene has CDR1 SEHNR and CDR2 FQNEAQ (reference sequence). The CDR3 runs to 17 residues. Trimming cost V 4 bases and J 1 base; bases outside gene matches: 12. DNA of the CDR3: TGTGCCAGCAGCTCTGGGATTTCCCAGGGGGTCCAAGAGACCCAGTACTTC. Amino acid sequence: CASSSGISQGVQETQYF.

J is TRBJ1-1 and V is TRBV3-1 (or the pseudogene TRBV3-2), with no clear D. This CDR3 comprises 16 residues. V shed 4 bases and J shed 7 bases, with 22 bases lying between them. In germline, CDR1 is LGHDT, CDR2 YNNKEL (reference sequence). The CDR3 protein is CASSPQREGYGVEAFF. In DNA, the CDR3 is TGTGCCAGCAGCCCGCAGAGGGAAGGGTACGGGGTTGAAGCTTTCTTT.

J is TRBJ2-1 and V is TRBV27, with TRBD2 matching over 7 bases. The junction had 11 bases not matched to a gene; V was cut back by 6 bases and J by 9 bases. The CDR3 covers 14 residues. CDR1 MNHEY and CDR2 SMNVEV come from the germline V gene (reference sequence). The DNA for the CDR3 is TGTGCCAGCAGGCCCGCGGGAGTCTCCGCTGAGCAGTTCTTC. It yields the protein CASRPAGVSAEQFF.

This clone was picked up one time. The V and J genes are TRBV19 and TRBJ2-5; 11 nucleotides align to TRBD1. In germline, CDR1 is LNHDA, CDR2 SQIVND (reference sequence). J gave up 4 bases and V 5 bases, and 3 bases lay outside the gene matches. This CDR3 has 14 amino acids. The CDR3: CASSPGTGGETQYF. The CDR3 nucleotides are TGTGCCAGTAGTCCAGGGACAGGGGGAGAGACCCAGTACTTC.

The chain combines TRBV4-1 with TRBJ2-7, with TRBD1 as a possible D gene (6 bases). With 2 bases removed from V and 3 bases from J, the gap between germline ends came to 20 bases. This CDR3 has 17 amino acids. The germline V gene has CDR1 MGHRA and CDR2 YSYEKL. CDR3 coding DNA: TGCGCCAGCAGCCAACACATAATGACAGGTTTACTCTACGAGCAGTACTTC. Its translation: CASSQHIMTGLLYEQYF.

This sequence joins TRBV3-1 (or the pseudogene TRBV3-2) and TRBJ2-4, with D possibly matching TRBD2 (6 bases). The V gene lost 1 base and the J gene lost 6 bases, with 13 bases spanning the gap. This CDR3 has 15 amino acids. Germline lookup yields CDR1 LGHDT and CDR2 YNNKEL (reference sequence). The CDR3 DNA sequence: TGTGCCAGCAGCCAAGGGTCGCAGGGAGGAAACATTCAGTACTTC. This encodes CASSQGSQGGNIQYF.

The CDR3 DNA is TGTGCCAGCAGGGTTAGCGGGGGGCCCTACAATGAGCAGTTCTTC. This encodes CASRVSGGPYNEQFF. The chain recombines TRBV6-5 with TRBJ2-1, with 10 bases identical to TRBD2. This CDR3 contains 15 residues. Losses at the gene ends were 6 bases for V and 2 bases for J; bases not matched to a gene: 4. The germline V gene encodes CDR1 MNHEY and CDR2 SVGAGI.

This chain uses TRBV9 with TRBJ2-6; tentatively, D is TRBD1 (6 bases). CDR3 length equals 18 residues. Germline-derived CDR1 and CDR2 are SGDLS and YYNGEE. V lost 4 bases and J 2 bases, leaving 19 bases between the germline ends. CDR3 sequence: CASSPTVGGAAGANVLTF. CDR3 DNA: TGTGCCAGCAGCCCCACCGTTGGGGGCGCGGCTGGGGCCAACGTCCTGACTTTC.